A single sample is the source of the 19 T cell receptor beta chains below, sequenced in a study of blood T cell repertoires in COVID-19. Some clones are missing from TCRdb's copy, which holds only in-frame ones; the method was immunoSEQ multiplex PCR. The data contain about 230,000 clones, roughly 84% of them singletons. The sample comprised peripheral blood. The receptors derive from a man aged 35 to 55 with acute or convalescent COVID-19.

The gene calls are TRBV3-1 (or the pseudogene TRBV3-2) and TRBJ2-3; D perhaps matches TRBD2 (5 bases). Trimming removed 6 bases from V and 1 base from J, with 8 bases in between. CDR1 is LGHDT, CDR2 YNNKEL, per germline (reference sequence). CDR3 length equals 13 residues. The CDR3 DNA is TGTGCCAGCAGTGCCGGGGGCACAGATACGCAGTATTTT. Its translation is CASSAGGTDTQYF.

The chain uses TRBV4-2 and TRBJ1-2; D is unclear. V was trimmed by 6 bases and J by 0 bases, leaving 11 bases between them. CDR3 length: 14 residues. CDR1 and CDR2 (germline): LGHNA, YNFKEQ. CDR3 coding DNA: TGTGCCAGCAGGTTAACAATCACTAACTATGGCTACACCTTC. Amino acids: CASRLTITNYGYTF.

The CDR3 sequence is CASSRGTGTEETQYF. The CDR3 DNA reads as TGTGCCAGCAGCCGGGGAACCGGGACAGAAGAGACCCAGTACTTC. This chain links TRBV4-2 with TRBJ2-5, with 7 positions matching TRBD1. Germline V gene data show CDR1 as LGHNA and CDR2 as YNFKEQ. CDR3 length equals 15 residues. Unmatched junction bases numbered 8, after V lost 4 bases and J lost 3 bases.

This chain joins TRBV18 and TRBJ1-4; unclear D gene. Germline CDR1 reads KGHSH; CDR2 reads LQKENI. V was clipped by 6 bases and J by 2 bases, with 13 bases between them. The CDR3 covers 15 residues. The CDR3 DNA reads TGTGCCAGCTCCCCCTCGGGAGGGACTAATGAAAAACTGTTTTTT. Translation gives CASSPSGGTNEKLFF.

The rearrangement joins TRBV5-1 to TRBJ1-1; TRBD1 agrees at 9 bases. Trimming removed 4 bases from V and 2 bases from J; junction bases left unmatched: 6. This CDR3 contains 15 residues. CDR1 is SGHRS and CDR2 is YFSETQ in the germline V gene. The CDR3 protein is CASSPRTGVNTEAFF. CDR3 sequence (DNA): TGCGCCAGCAGCCCCCGGACAGGGGTAAACACTGAAGCTTTCTTT.

The rearrangement joins TRBV7-8 to TRBJ1-2, with no clear D. The CDR3 covers 12 residues. V shed 3 bases and J shed 8 bases, with 10 bases lying between them. CDR1 and CDR2 from the germline V gene are SGHVS and FQNEAQ. The CDR3 region is CASSFSSAGYTF. CDR3 nucleotides: TGTGCCAGCAGCTTTAGCAGTGCAGGCTACACCTTC.

The chain uses TRBV6-5 and TRBJ2-7; 9 bases fit TRBD1. This CDR3 has 15 amino acids. After removal of 6 bases from V and 3 bases from J, the junction contained 9 bases not matched to a gene. Germline CDR1 is MNHEY and CDR2 is SVGAGI. The CDR3 is CASRATGTGLYEQYF. CDR3 bases: TGTGCCAGCAGAGCGACCGGGACAGGGCTCTACGAGCAGTACTTC.

The chain couples TRBV7-8 to TRBJ2-7; D is unclear. V lost 5 bases to trimming and J lost 2 bases, with 4 bases between them. There are 11 residues in the CDR3. Germline-derived CDR1 and CDR2 are SGHVS and FQNEAQ. In DNA form, the CDR3 reads TGTGCCAGCAGCCTAACCTACGAGCAGTACTTC. Amino acids: CASSLTYEQYF.

The V call is TRBV12-3 or TRBV12-4, the J call TRBJ2-1; tentatively, D is TRBD2 (6 bases). Trimming left V 7 bases short and J 2 bases short, with 9 bases between. The CDR3 contains 13 residues. The CDR3 nucleotides are TGTGCCAGCATTGGCGGGGCCTACAATGAGCAGTTCTTC. Protein: CASIGGAYNEQFF.

The V call is TRBV21-1, the J call TRBJ2-5; TRBD2 was called by the table and not checked on the DNA. TRBV21-1 represents a pseudogene. The CDR3 spans 15 residues. CDR3 loop: CASSKKRGVGETQYF. CDR3 in DNA: TGTGCCAGCAGCAAAAAGCGGGGTGTTGGAGAGACCCAGTACTTC.

The count of this clone is one. The genes are TRBV29-1 and TRBJ1-1; TRBD1 matches at 9 bases. V was pared by 3 bases and J by 4 bases, with 6 bases of the junction left unmatched. The germline V gene encodes CDR1 SQVTM and CDR2 ANQGSEA. CDR3 length: 14 amino acids. This chain's CDR3 is CSVDADRGVTEAFF. The CDR3 nucleotides read TGCAGCGTTGATGCGGACAGGGGTGTCACTGAAGCTTTCTTT.

In the case of this clone: At one boundary the junction diverges from the germline segment, which might be a read error. The gene calls are TRBV10-3 and TRBJ2-7; 9 nucleotides agree with TRBD2. This CDR3 is 15 amino acids long. Germline-derived CDR1 and CDR2 are ENHRY and SYGVKD. CDR3 protein: CAITEAGGDSYEQYF. CDR3 coding DNA: TGTGCCATCACTGAGGCGGGAGGGGATAGCTACGAGCAGTACTTC.

The rearrangement joins TRBV6-5 to TRBJ1-5; D unresolved. Deletions cut 6 bases from V and 5 bases from J, with 17 bases between. The V gene's germline CDR1 is MNHEY and CDR2 SVGAGI. The CDR3 runs 15 residues. CDR3 sequence (DNA): TGTGCCAGCAGAATTAGCGGAGACGGTGATCAGCCCCAGCATTTT. It is translated as CASRISGDGDQPQHF.

The V and J genes are TRBV28 and TRBJ2-1, with D maybe TRBD1 (5 bases). The V gene lost 5 bases and the J gene lost 0 bases, with 20 bases spanning the gap. This CDR3 contains 18 residues. Germline V lookup: CDR1 MDHEN, CDR2 SYDVKM. CDR3 coding DNA: TGTGCCAGCAGTCCTTCGAGCAGGGCAAGGCTCTCCTACAATGAGCAGTTCTTC. This codes for CASSPSSRARLSYNEQFF.

The chain joins TRBV7-3 to TRBJ2-7, with D unclear. V lost 1 base to trimming and J lost 3 bases, with 7 bases between them. In germline, CDR1 is SGHTA, CDR2 FQGTGA. CDR3 size: 13 residues. For the CDR3, the DNA is TGTGCCAGCAGCTTAAACAGAGACTACGAGCAGTACTTC. Amino acids: CASSLNRDYEQYF.

The CDR3 nucleotides are TGTGCCAGTAATGACCGGGAATATGGCTACACCTTC. This translates into CASNDREYGYTF. The chain links TRBV19 to TRBJ1-2; D not certain. This CDR3 region has 12 residues. The germline V gene encodes CDR1 LNHDA and CDR2 SQIVND (reference sequence). The ends were cut back, 7 bases at V and 5 bases at J, with 11 bases in the middle.

This clone appeared a few times. In DNA form, the CDR3 reads TGTGCCAGCAGCGTGGGAGATCAGCCCCAGCATTTT. Encoded protein: CASSVGDQPQHF. The chain couples TRBV2 to TRBJ1-5; no reliable D call. Germline V gene sequence: CDR1 SNHLY, CDR2 FYNNEI. The CDR3 is 12 residues long. The germline V and J ends were trimmed by 6 bases and 5 bases, with 8 bases remaining between them. Full variable domain (remainder filled in from reference TRBV2 and TRBJ1-5): EPEVTQTPSHQVTQMGQEVILRCVPISNHLYFYWYRQILGQKVEFLVSFYNNEISEKSEIFDDQFSVERPDGSNFTLKIRSTKLEDSAMYFCASSVGDQPQHFGDGTRLSIL.

Of note for this clone: The identical CDR3 is also encoded by other nucleotide sequences in the sample. J is TRBJ2-5 and V is TRBV19; no clear D. The CDR3 has 13 amino acids. V was cut by 3 bases and J by 5 bases, with 10 bases left in between. The germline V gene encodes CDR1 LNHDA and CDR2 SQIVND (reference sequence). The CDR3 region is CASSMPFGETQYF. In DNA, the CDR3 is TGTGCCAGTAGTATGCCCTTCGGGGAGACCCAGTACTTC. The whole variable domain, filled in from reference TRBV19 and TRBJ2-5, reads DGGITQSPKYLFRKEGQNVTLSCEQNLNHDAMYWYRQDPGQGLRLIYYSQIVNDFQKGDIAEGYSVSREKKESFPLTVTSAQKNPTAFYLCASSMPFGETQYFGPGTRLLVL.

The chain links TRBV6-5 to TRBJ1-1; maybe TRBD1 (6 bases). This CDR3 comprises 15 residues. CDR1 is MNHEY, CDR2 SVGAGI, per germline. V shed 6 bases and J shed 2 bases, with 16 bases lying between them. The CDR3 is CASRLTKTGNTEAFF. The CDR3 bases are TGTGCCAGCAGACTCACCAAGACAGGTAACACTGAAGCTTTCTTT.